The 18 T cell receptor beta chains below were found in one sample sequenced in a study of T cells after yellow fever vaccination (dated by TCRdb to between 2018 and 2021). The treatment or condition tag for this specimen amounts to: live attenuated yellow fever vaccine strain. Library preparation used 5' RACE. The reads were generated on an Illumina NovaSeq 6000. TCRdb reran the public reads through fastp at Q25 and MiXCR, keeping productive beta chains. Merged by CDR3 protein, the rows form single entries marked with the most common genes and DNA. Present in this sample are about 300,000 distinct CDR3 sequences, approximately 8% of which were seen just once. The ten largest clones add up to around 3.5% of the sample. The starting material was CD4+ T cells sorted from PBMCs, obtained 5 days after the yellow fever booster vaccination. Receptors were obtained from a man aged 18 to 29 who received the YFV17D yellow fever vaccine.

This clonotype has at least ten counts. V usage is TRBV11-2 and J usage is TRBJ1-5, with D unresolved. The CDR3 runs to 14 residues. V was clipped by 1 base and J by 0 bases, with 4 bases between them. The germline CDR1 and CDR2 sequences are SGHAT and FQNNGV. The CDR3 protein is CASSLGVSNQPQHF. The CDR3 DNA follows: TGTGCCAGCAGCTTAGGGGTTAGCAATCAGCCCCAGCATTTT. Looking up the rest from reference TRBV11-2 and TRBJ1-5 gives the full variable domain: EAGVAQSPRYKIIEKRQSVAFWCNPISGHATLYWYQQILGQGPKLLIQFQNNGVVDDSQLPKDRFSAERLKGVDSTLKIQPAKLEDSAVYLCASSLGVSNQPQHFGDGTRLSIL.

The CDR3 region is CASSRQEGYGGYTF. CDR3 DNA: TGTGCCAGCAGCCGACAGGAGGGGTATGGAGGCTACACCTTC. The V and J genes are TRBV12-3 or TRBV12-4 and TRBJ1-2, with a tentative D call TRBD1 (6 bases). V was clipped by 6 bases and J by 8 bases, with 19 bases between them. The CDR3 consists of 14 residues.

V gene TRBV6-2 or TRBV6-3 combines with J gene TRBJ2-6, with D possibly being TRBD1 (5 bases). The CDR3 length is 18 residues. Deletions cut 1 base from V and 2 bases from J, with 15 bases between. In germline, CDR1 is MNHEY, CDR2 SVGEGT. The CDR3 region is CASSYFSGKVAGANVLTF. As DNA, the CDR3 is TGTGCCAGCAGTTACTTTTCAGGGAAAGTTGCTGGGGCCAACGTCCTGACTTTC.

The chain combines TRBV7-9 with TRBJ1-2; D ambiguous. Deletions cut 1 base from V and 6 bases from J, with 6 bases between. CDR3 length: 12 residues. Germline assignment: CDR1 SEHNR and CDR2 FQNEAQ (reference sequence). The CDR3 loop is CASSLGANGYTF. CDR3 nucleotide sequence: TGTGCCAGCAGCTTAGGGGCGAATGGCTACACCTTC.

The chain employs TRBV7-3 and TRBJ2-6; D is undetermined. Germline CDR1 and CDR2: SGHTA and FQGTGA. V was trimmed by 2 bases and J by 2 bases, leaving 7 bases between them. This CDR3 spans 15 amino acids. CDR3 amino acids: CASSLLVTGANVLTF. CDR3 in DNA: TGTGCCAGCAGCTTATTGGTGACTGGGGCCAACGTCCTGACTTTC.

This clonotype occurred many times. This rearrangement joins TRBV7-6 to TRBJ2-1; D may correspond to TRBD1 or TRBD2 (6 bases each). CDR3 length: 15 residues. From germline, CDR1 is SGHVS and CDR2 FNYEAQ. The germline V and J ends were trimmed by 5 bases and 4 bases, with 15 bases remaining between them. CDR3 in DNA: TGTGCCAGCAGCGCCGTGGGGGGCCTTTACAATGAGCAGTTCTTC. It yields the protein CASSAVGGLYNEQFF.

The V gene is TRBV5-1, the J gene TRBJ2-3, with 7 bases identical to TRBD1. Germline V CDR1 and CDR2: SGHRS, YFSETQ. V trimming: 3 bases; J trimming: 6 bases; junction bases outside the gene matches: 10. The CDR3 is 15 residues long. The CDR3 is CASSYNRGRGDTQYF. CDR3 coding DNA: TGCGCCAGCAGCTATAACAGGGGCCGAGGGGATACGCAGTATTTT.

This clonotype was recorded a few times. CDR3 nucleotide sequence: TGTGCCAGTAGCGGGGGACAGATCAGTGAAAAACTGTTTTTT. This gives the protein CASSGGQISEKLFF. The V gene is TRBV19, the J gene TRBJ1-4; TRBD1 matches at 7 bases. The CDR3 loop spans 14 amino acids. Germline V CDR1 and CDR2: LNHDA, SQIVND (reference sequence). The V gene end was trimmed by 6 bases and the J gene end by 7 bases; junction bases not matched to a gene: 8.

This chain uses TRBV5-1 with TRBJ1-6, with D uncertain. V was clipped by 0 bases and J by 3 bases, with 13 bases between them. This CDR3 spans 17 amino acids. The germline V gene has CDR1 SGHRS and CDR2 YFSETQ. The CDR3 loop reads CASSLGVAENYNSPLHF. CDR3 DNA sequence: TGCGCCAGCAGCTTGGGAGTAGCGGAAAACTATAATTCACCCCTCCACTTT.

This clonotype was detected ten times or more. The chain carries TRBV30 and TRBJ2-3; D ambiguous. Between the trimmed V and J ends, which lost 2 bases and 3 bases, there was a span of 3 bases. Germline V CDR1 and CDR2: GTSNPN, SVGIG (reference sequence). The CDR3 length is 11 residues. CDR3 in amino acids: CAWSRTDTQYF. The CDR3 nucleotides are TGTGCCTGGAGTAGAACAGATACGCAGTATTTT.

The rearrangement links TRBV7-6 to TRBJ2-2; D unclear. CDR1 and CDR2 from the germline V gene are SGHVS and FNYEAQ. This CDR3 is 14 amino acids long. V dropped 4 bases and J dropped 2 bases, with 8 bases sitting between them. DNA of the CDR3: TGTGCCAGCAGCTGGTTGGTCAACACCGGGGAGCTGTTTTTT. Amino acid sequence: CASSWLVNTGELFF. The full variable domain, its missing parts supplied by reference TRBV7-6 and TRBJ2-2, is GAGVSQSPRYKVTKRGQDVALRCDPISGHVSLYWYRQALGQGPEFLTYFNYEAQQDKSGLPNDRFSAERPEGSISTLTIQRTEQRDSAMYRCASSWLVNTGELFFGEGSRLTVL.

The chain recombines TRBV7-9 with TRBJ1-6; the D is unclear. V lost 5 bases to trimming and J lost 5 bases, with 10 bases between them. Germline V gene data show CDR1 as SEHNR and CDR2 as FQNEAQ (reference sequence). The CDR3 is made up of 14 amino acids. The CDR3 DNA sequence: TGTGCCAGCAGCATACAGAGCAATAATTCACCCCTCCACTTT. Translating it yields CASSIQSNNSPLHF.

The chain is built from TRBV4-1 and TRBJ1-2; no definite D call. Germline V CDR1 and CDR2: MGHRA, YSYEKL. With 1 base removed from V and 8 bases from J, the gap between germline ends came to 11 bases. There are 13 residues in the CDR3. Here the CDR3 DNA reads TGCGCCAGCAGCCAAGGATTCGGGGAAGGCTACACCTTC. It specifies CASSQGFGEGYTF.

The genes are TRBV9 and TRBJ2-1, with 7 bases that match TRBD2. Germline values: CDR1 SGDLS, CDR2 YYNGEE. The CDR3 covers 16 residues. J was trimmed by 5 bases and V by 0 bases; bases with no gene match: 8. The CDR3 loop reads CASSVAPSGGNNEQFF. CDR3 DNA sequence: TGTGCCAGCAGCGTAGCTCCTAGCGGAGGAAACAATGAGCAGTTCTTC.

This clonotype has just a few counts. The V call is TRBV28, the J call TRBJ1-5; D possibly corresponds to TRBD1 (6 bases). The CDR3 spans 17 residues. V was clipped by 3 bases and J by 2 bases, with 17 bases between them. Germline-derived CDR1 and CDR2 are MDHEN and SYDVKM. Here the CDR3 reads CASSFGQGIKRNQPQHF. The DNA for the CDR3 is TGTGCCAGCAGTTTTGGGCAGGGGATCAAACGCAATCAGCCCCAGCATTTT. The variable domain in full, with the rest retrieved from reference TRBV28 and TRBJ1-5, is DVKVTQSSRYLVKRTGEKVFLECVQDMDHENMFWYRQDPGLGLRLIYFSYDVKMKEKGDIPEGYSVSREKKERFSLILESASTNQTSMYLCASSFGQGIKRNQPQHFGDGTRLSIL.

This clonotype was counted between two and nine times. The chain is built from TRBV27 and TRBJ1-5; D is uncertain. Trimming took off 9 bases at V and 2 bases at J, with 11 bases between the two ends. Germline V gene lookup returns CDR1 MNHEY and CDR2 SMNVEV (reference sequence). There are 13 residues in the CDR3. The CDR3 region is CARAWSGNQPQHF. The CDR3 bases are TGTGCCAGGGCCTGGTCTGGCAATCAGCCCCAGCATTTT.

The chain couples TRBV9 to TRBJ1-6, with 8 bases fitting TRBD1. The germline gives CDR1 SGDLS, CDR2 YYNGEE. The CDR3 contains 14 residues. V was clipped by 4 bases and J by 9 bases; unmatched bases: 6. CDR3 in amino acids: CASSSGTGPSPLHF. The CDR3, as DNA: TGTGCCAGCAGCTCAGGGACAGGTCCTTCACCCCTCCACTTT.

A few counts support this clonotype. The chain employs TRBV6-5 and TRBJ2-4; 10 bases map to TRBD2. The trim removed 4 bases at V and 6 bases at J, leaving 6 bases unmatched. Germline V gene sequence: CDR1 MNHEY, CDR2 SVGAGI. This CDR3 is built from 15 residues. CDR3 nucleotide sequence: TGTGCCAGCAGTTCCAGCGGGGGGGCCTTAAACATTCAGTACTTC. Protein: CASSSSGGALNIQYF.